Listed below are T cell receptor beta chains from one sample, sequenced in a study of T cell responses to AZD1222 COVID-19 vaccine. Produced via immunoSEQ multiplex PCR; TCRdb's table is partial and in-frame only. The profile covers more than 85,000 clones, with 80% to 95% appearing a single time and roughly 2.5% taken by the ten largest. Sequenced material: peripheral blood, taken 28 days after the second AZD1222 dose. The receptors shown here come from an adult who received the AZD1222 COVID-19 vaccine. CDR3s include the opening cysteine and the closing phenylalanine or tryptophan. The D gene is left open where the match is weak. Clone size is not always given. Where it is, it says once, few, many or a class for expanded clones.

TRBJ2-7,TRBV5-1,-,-,TGCGCCAGCAGCTTGGGGGTGGAGACGACCTACGAGCAGTACTTC,CASSLGVETTYEQYF
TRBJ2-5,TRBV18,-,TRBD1,TGTGCCAGCTCACGATTCGGACAGGGGTCAGAGACCCAGTACTTC,CASSRFGQGSETQYF
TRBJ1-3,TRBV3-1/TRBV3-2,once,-,TGTGCCAGCAGGCAAACAGCGTTCTCTGGAAACACCATATATTTT,CASRQTAFSGNTIYF
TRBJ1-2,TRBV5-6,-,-,TGTGCCAGCAGCTTGGCCCGCGGCGGCTACACCTTC,CASSLARGGYTF
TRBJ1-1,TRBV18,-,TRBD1,TGTGCCAGCTCACTGGGACAGCAGAACACTGAAGCTTTCTTT,CASSLGQQNTEAFF
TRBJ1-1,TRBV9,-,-,TGTGCCAGCAGCGTAGCCAGGGGAGGAACTGAAGCTTTCTTT,CASSVARGGTEAFF
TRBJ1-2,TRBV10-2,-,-,TGCGCCAGCAGCGCCGACAACTATGGCTACACCTTC,CASSADNYGYTF
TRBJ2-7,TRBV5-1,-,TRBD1,TGCGCCAGCAGCTTCGGCGACAGGGAAATCCACGAGCAGTACTTC,CASSFGDREIHEQYF
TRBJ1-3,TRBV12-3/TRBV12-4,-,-,TGTGCCAGCAGTTTGAGGTCTCCCATATATTTT,CASSLRSPIYF
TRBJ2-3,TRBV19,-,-,TGTGCCAGTAGTATAGTAGGGGGGGGATTGTTTTTGGATACGCAGTATTTT,CASSIVGGGLFLDTQYF
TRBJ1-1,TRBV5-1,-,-,TGCGCCAGCAGCTTCGGGATCGGGGGCACTGAAGCTTTCTTT,CASSFGIGGTEAFF
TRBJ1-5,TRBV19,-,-,TGTGCCAGTAAAGACGGACACTATAGCAATCAGCCCCAGCATTTT,CASKDGHYSNQPQHF
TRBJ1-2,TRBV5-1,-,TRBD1,TGCGCCAGCAGCGAGGGGACAGGGGAGGCCTATGGCTACACCTTC,CASSEGTGEAYGYTF
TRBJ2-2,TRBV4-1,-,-,TGCGCCAGCAGCCAAGATCTCGGGGAGCTGTTTTTT,CASSQDLGELFF
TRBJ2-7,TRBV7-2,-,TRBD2,TGTGCCAGCAGCTTGGGACTACCGCAAACCTACGAGCAGTACTTC,CASSLGLPQTYEQYF
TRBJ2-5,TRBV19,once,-,TGTGCCAGTAGTTTCTCATGGGGGCGAATAGGAGAGACCCAGTACTTC,CASSFSWGRIGETQYF
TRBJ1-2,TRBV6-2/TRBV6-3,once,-,TGTGCCAGCAGTTACGACCCCCGCAGCCGCTTTAACTATGGCTACACCTTC,CASSYDPRSRFNYGYTF
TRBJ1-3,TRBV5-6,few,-,TGTGCCAGCAGCTTGATATCGGGGGCGGGAAACACCATATATTTT,CASSLISGAGNTIYF
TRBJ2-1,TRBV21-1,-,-,TGTGCCAGCAGCACGGCGATTACCTTAGCGGGGGTCAACTACAATGAGCAGTTCTTC,CASSTAITLAGVNYNEQFF
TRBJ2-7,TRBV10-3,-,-,TGTGCCATCAGTGAGCATCAGTCTAGCTACGAGCAGTACTTC,CAISEHQSSYEQYF
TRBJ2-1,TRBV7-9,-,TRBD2,TGTGCCAGCAGCGTCAGCGGGGGCCCTTACAATGAGCAGTTCTTC,CASSVSGGPYNEQFF
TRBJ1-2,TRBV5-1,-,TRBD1,TGCGCCAGCAGCGGAAGAGGGGACAGCTCCATCGGTCAAGGCTACACCTTC,CASSGRGDSSIGQGYTF
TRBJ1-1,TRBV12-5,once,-,TGTGCTAGTGGTTTGGCTACATACACTGAAGCTTTCTTT,CASGLATYTEAFF
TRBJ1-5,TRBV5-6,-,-,TGTGCCAGCAGCAGCCTCCGGGGGGGTTGGAATCAGCCCCAGCATTTT,CASSSLRGGWNQPQHF
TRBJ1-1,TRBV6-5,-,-,TGTGCCAGCAGTTACTTTCGTCAAGGATCGGAAGCTTTCTTT,CASSYFRQGSEAFF
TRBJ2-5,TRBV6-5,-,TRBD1,TGTGCCAGCAGGTGGACAGGGTCTAAAGAGACCCAGTACTTC,CASRWTGSKETQYF
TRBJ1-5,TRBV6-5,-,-,TGTGCCAGCAGTTACTCCGTCAATCAGCCCCAGCATTTT,CASSYSVNQPQHF
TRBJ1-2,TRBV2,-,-,TGTGCCAGCAGTGAATCGATGGGGGCCTTCTATGGCTACACCTTC,CASSESMGAFYGYTF
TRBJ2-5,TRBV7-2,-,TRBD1,TGTGCCAGCAGCGCGATGACAGGGGCAGAGACCCAGTACTTC,CASSAMTGAETQYF
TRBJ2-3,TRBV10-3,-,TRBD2,TGTGCCATCAGTGGGGGGGGGAGCACAGATACGCAGTATTTT,CAISGGGSTDTQYF
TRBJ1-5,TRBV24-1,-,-,TGTGCCACCAGTGTCACAGACAATCAGCCCCAGCATTTT,CATSVTDNQPQHF
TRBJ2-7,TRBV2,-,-,TGTGCCAGCAGTGAGGGGGGCAGGGAGTTGCATGAGCAGTACTTC,CASSEGGRELHEQYF
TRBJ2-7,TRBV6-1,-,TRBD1,TGTGCCAGCAGTGAAGCGGGGGACGGGACAGGTTACGAGCAGTACTTC,CASSEAGDGTGYEQYF
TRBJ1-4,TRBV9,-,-,TGTGCCAGCAGCCAGACGGGCGACGCCGAAAAACTGTTTTTT,CASSQTGDAEKLFF
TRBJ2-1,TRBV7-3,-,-,TGTGCCAGCAGCCCGGGGAGGGACAACAATGAGCAGTTCTTC,CASSPGRDNNEQFF
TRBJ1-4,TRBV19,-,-,TGTGCCAGTAATCCTAGCGCGGTTCCTAATGAAAAACTGTTTTTT,CASNPSAVPNEKLFF
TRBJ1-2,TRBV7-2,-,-,TGTGCCAGCAGCTTAGTATTGGGGGTATCGGGCTACACCTTC,CASSLVLGVSGYTF
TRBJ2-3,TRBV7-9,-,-,TGTGCCAGCGAGGTGAGCACAGATACGCAGTATTTT,CASEVSTDTQYF
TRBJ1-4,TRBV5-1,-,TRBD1,TGCGCCAGCAGCTTGGAACAGGGGGCTGCAACTAATGAAAAACTGTTTTTT,CASSLEQGAATNEKLFF
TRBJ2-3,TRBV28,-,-,TGTGCCAGCAGCCCCCTAGGGGGAGATACGCAGTATTTT,CASSPLGGDTQYF